Presented here are 26 T cell receptor beta chains from one specimen sequenced in a study of neoadjuvant nivolumab and ipilimumab in lung cancer. The method was immunoSEQ multiplex PCR; TCRdb's version includes in-frame clones alone and lacks a portion of them. The sample lists 19,000 or so clones; approximately 79% were seen once. This sample comprised tumor tissue, obtained after neoadjuvant nivolumab, alone or with ipilimumab, at or shortly before surgery. The receptors come from an adult with non-small cell lung cancer.

The sample holds one count of this clone. This chain connects TRBV11-2 to TRBJ2-1; 9 bases map to TRBD1. Germline CDR1 reads SGHAT; CDR2 reads FQNNGV. With 5 bases clipped from V and 4 bases from J, the junction kept 6 bases outside the gene matches. The CDR3 has 15 residues. As DNA, the CDR3 is TGTGCCAGCAGCCTGACAGGGGGAACTTACAATGAGCAGTTCTTC. Its translation: CASSLTGGTYNEQFF.

This chain joins TRBV5-1 and TRBJ2-7; 7 nucleotides align to TRBD2. J lost 3 bases, V lost 1 base, and 7 bases had no gene match. Looked up from germline, CDR1 is SGHRS and CDR2 is YFSETQ. This CDR3 region has 15 residues. The chain's CDR3 is CASSLWPGGGYEQYF. In nucleotides, the CDR3 is TGCGCCAGCAGCTTGTGGCCGGGGGGAGGCTACGAGCAGTACTTC.

V gene TRBV30 combines with J gene TRBJ1-5; D might be TRBD1 (5 bases). Germline lookup yields CDR1 GTSNPN and CDR2 SVGIG (reference sequence). This CDR3 has 17 residues. With 3 bases removed from V and 2 bases from J, the gap between germline ends came to 20 bases. For the CDR3, the DNA is TGTGCCTGGAGCCACGGGACCGCCCGTTTCGGCAATCAGCCCCAGCATTTT. This codes for CAWSHGTARFGNQPQHF.

This clone was detected once. The rearrangement joins TRBV7-2 to TRBJ2-7; maybe TRBD1 (6 bases). This CDR3 is 16 amino acids long. From germline, CDR1 is SGHTA and CDR2 FQGNSA. V was cut by 1 base and J by 0 bases, with 13 bases left in between. The CDR3 nucleotides read TGTGCCAGCAGCTTAGGTCCGGACAGATTCTCCTACGAGCAGTACTTC. Amino acid sequence: CASSLGPDRFSYEQYF. The whole variable domain, filled in from reference TRBV7-2 and TRBJ2-7, reads GAGVSQSPSNKVTEKGKDVELRCDPISGHTALYWYRQSLGQGLEFLIYFQGNSAPDKSGLPSDRFSAERTGGSVSTLTIQRTQQEDSAVYLCASSLGPDRFSYEQYFGPGTRLTVT.

The rearrangement uses TRBV9 and TRBJ2-1; 16 bases align to TRBD2. Germline CDR1 SGDLS, CDR2 YYNGEE. This CDR3 contains 17 residues. V shed 4 bases, J shed 3 bases, and the junction held 4 bases outside the gene matches. CDR3 residues: CASSPGTSGGGYNEQFF. CDR3 in DNA: TGTGCCAGCAGCCCAGGGACTAGCGGGGGGGGCTACAATGAGCAGTTCTTC.

The V gene is TRBV7-9, the J gene TRBJ2-2; the D call may be TRBD1 or TRBD2 (5 bases each). CDR1 and CDR2 from the germline V gene are SEHNR and FQNEAQ (reference sequence). Deletions cut 2 bases from V and 1 base from J, with 14 bases between. The CDR3 is 17 amino acids. CDR3 DNA: TGTGCCAGCAGCTTACGCCTCCCTGGGGGGAACACCGGGGAGCTGTTTTTT. Amino acids: CASSLRLPGGNTGELFF.

The chain employs TRBV9 and TRBJ1-2; D unresolved. V lost 3 bases to trimming and J lost 5 bases, with 14 bases between them. The CDR3 covers 14 residues. Germline loops: CDR1 SGDLS, CDR2 YYNGEE. The CDR3 region is CASSATPRGYGYTF. DNA of the CDR3: TGTGCCAGCAGCGCGACACCCCGAGGGTATGGCTACACCTTC. The full variable domain, with the rest looked up from reference TRBV9 and TRBJ1-2, is DSGVTQTPKHLITATGQRVTLRCSPRSGDLSVYWYQQSLDQGLQFLIQYYNGEERAKGNILERFSAQQFPDLHSELNLSSLELGDSALYFCASSATPRGYGYTFGSGTRLTVV.

The chain joins TRBV19 to TRBJ1-2; a possible D gene is TRBD1 (6 bases). The CDR3 runs to 14 residues. Germline assignment: CDR1 LNHDA and CDR2 SQIVND (reference sequence). Deletions cut 1 base from V and 4 bases from J, with 10 bases between. The CDR3 DNA follows: TGTGCCAGTAGTATAGTCGGACAGCCCTATGGCTACACCTTC. Translation: CASSIVGQPYGYTF.

This clone was observed once. This chain uses TRBV5-4 with TRBJ2-5, with a tentative D call TRBD2 (5 bases). Trimming removed 4 bases at V and 5 bases at J, with 18 bases between. The length of the CDR3 is 15 residues. Germline CDR1 SGHNT, CDR2 YYREEE (reference sequence). CDR3 DNA: TGTGCCAGCAGCGCCCGTCTAGCTGGTGCGGAGACCCAGTACTTC. Translating it yields CASSARLAGAETQYF.

DNA for the CDR3: TGTGCCAGCAGCTTAGTGACTAGCGGTATGTACGAGCAGTACTTC. It translates to CASSLVTSGMYEQYF. This chain joins TRBV7-2 and TRBJ2-7; TRBD2 matches at 9 bases. CDR1 and CDR2 from the germline V gene are SGHTA and FQGNSA. The CDR3 has 15 residues. V gave up 1 base and J gave up 4 bases; unmatched junction bases: 5. Filled out from reference TRBV7-2 and TRBJ2-7, the complete variable domain reads GAGVSQSPSNKVTEKGKDVELRCDPISGHTALYWYRQSLGQGLEFLIYFQGNSAPDKSGLPSDRFSAERTGGSVSTLTIQRTQQEDSAVYLCASSLVTSGMYEQYFGPGTRLTVT.

CDR3 nucleotide sequence: TGTGCCTCCCGAGGGGGCCTCCCGGGGACTGAAGCTTTCTTT. Translation gives CASRGGLPGTEAFF. This chain uses TRBV6-5 with TRBJ1-1, with 7 bases lining up with TRBD1. CDR3 length equals 14 residues. With 11 bases clipped from V and 5 bases from J, the junction kept 14 bases outside the gene matches. Germline V CDR1 and CDR2: MNHEY, SVGAGI.

The chain carries TRBV7-6 and TRBJ1-2; tentatively, D is TRBD1 (6 bases). V gave up 4 bases and J gave up 8 bases, with 11 bases separating them. Germline V gene lookup returns CDR1 SGHVS and CDR2 FNYEAQ. CDR3 length: 12 amino acids. The CDR3 reads CASSSGERGYTF. CDR3 sequence (DNA): TGTGCCAGCAGCTCAGGGGAACGGGGCTACACCTTC.

The chain joins TRBV5-1 to TRBJ2-7; perhaps TRBD2 as D (6 bases). Between the trimmed V and J ends, which lost 4 bases and 6 bases, there was a span of 14 bases. The germline CDR1 and CDR2 sequences are SGHRS and YFSETQ. The CDR3 has 13 residues. CDR3 sequence: CASSGGIRPEQYF. The CDR3 region has the DNA TGCGCCAGCAGCGGGGGGATCAGGCCCGAGCAGTACTTC.

This chain joins TRBV7-9 and TRBJ1-1, with a weak D call TRBD1 (6 bases). This CDR3 has 17 amino acids. Germline assignment: CDR1 SEHNR and CDR2 FQNEAQ (reference sequence). The ends were cut back, 3 bases at V and 0 bases at J, with 17 bases in the middle. The CDR3 reads CASSFLGGPRMNTEAFF. As DNA, the CDR3 is TGTGCCAGCAGCTTCCTCGGGGGGCCCCGGATGAACACTGAAGCTTTCTTT.

Here the CDR3 DNA reads TGTGCCAGCAGTGAAGAGGTGGGATCGCGCAATCAGCCCCAGCATTTT. Encoded protein: CASSEEVGSRNQPQHF. The J gene is TRBJ1-5, the V gene TRBV6-1; D remains ambiguous. Germline values: CDR1 MNHNS, CDR2 SASEGT. The length of the CDR3 is 16 residues. The germline V and J ends were trimmed by 1 base and 2 bases, with 12 bases remaining between them.

This chain connects TRBV4-3 to TRBJ1-1; D possibly corresponds to TRBD1 (6 bases). The germline V gene has CDR1 LGHNA and CDR2 YSLEER. Between the trimmed V and J ends, which lost 1 base and 6 bases, there was a span of 9 bases. CDR3 length equals 13 residues. The DNA for the CDR3 is TGCGCCAGCAGCCAAGGACAGGCAGCTGAAGCTTTCTTT. Translated, it gives CASSQGQAAEAFF.

The rearrangement joins TRBV6-5 to TRBJ1-2, with D maybe TRBD1 (6 bases). Deletions cut 5 bases from V and 5 bases from J, with 12 bases between. Germline CDR1 MNHEY, CDR2 SVGAGI. The CDR3 covers 13 residues. CDR3 amino acids: CASSPGTLYGYTF. The CDR3 nucleotides read TGTGCCAGCAGTCCCGGGACATTATATGGCTACACCTTC.

The chain employs TRBV20-1 and TRBJ2-7; the D is unclear. The ends were cut back, 6 bases at V and 7 bases at J, with 13 bases in the middle. CDR1 DFQATT and CDR2 SNEGSKA come from the germline V gene (reference sequence). The CDR3 loop spans 11 amino acids. CDR3 amino acids: CSATPGREQYF. The CDR3 DNA sequence: TGCAGTGCCACCCCGGGCAGGGAGCAGTACTTC.

This clone was seen once. This sequence joins TRBV25-1 and TRBJ2-1; 10 bases are shared with TRBD2. From germline, CDR1 is MGHDK and CDR2 SYGVNS. CDR3 length equals 15 residues. In nucleotides, the CDR3 is TGTGCATCCACTCCAGCGGGACTAGCGTTGGGTGGGCAGTTCTTC. It is translated as CASTPAGLALGGQFF.

The chain joins TRBV11-2 to TRBJ1-5, with no clear D. V lost 1 base, J lost 0 bases, and 4 bases lay in between. The CDR3 runs 14 residues. Looked up from germline, CDR1 is SGHAT and CDR2 is FQNNGV. Written as DNA, the CDR3 is TGTGCCAGCAGCTTAGGGGGTAGCAATCAGCCCCAGCATTTT. Translating it yields CASSLGGSNQPQHF.

The chain carries TRBV27 and TRBJ2-7; D possibly uses TRBD1 or TRBD2 (7 bases each). CDR3 length equals 15 residues. Trimming took off 3 bases at V and 4 bases at J, with 16 bases between the two ends. Germline CDR1 MNHEY, CDR2 SMNVEV (reference sequence). The CDR3: CASSLGAGGGYEQYF. In DNA form, the CDR3 reads TGTGCCAGCAGTTTGGGCGCAGGGGGGGGTTACGAGCAGTACTTC.

The V gene is TRBV4-1, the J gene TRBJ2-7, with D hard to call. Germline values: CDR1 MGHRA, CDR2 YSYEKL. V was cut by 0 bases and J by 5 bases, with 8 bases left in between. The CDR3 runs to 13 residues. The DNA of the CDR3 is TGCGCCAGCAGCCAAGAAGTCCAAGACGAGCAGTACTTC. It yields the protein CASSQEVQDEQYF.

V is TRBV4-2 and J is TRBJ2-2; D possibly corresponds to TRBD2 (5 bases). V gave up 1 base and J gave up 2 bases, with 8 bases separating them. This CDR3 comprises 15 residues. The V gene's germline CDR1 is LGHNA and CDR2 YNFKEQ. CDR3 nucleotide sequence: TGTGCCAGCAGCCAAGGAGGGAAAAACACCGGGGAGCTGTTTTTT. The encoded protein is CASSQGGKNTGELFF.

The sample holds one count of this clone. The rearrangement joins TRBV5-4 to TRBJ2-1; 8 nucleotides match TRBD2. J gave up 6 bases and V 4 bases, and 12 bases lay outside the gene matches. The CDR3 has 16 amino acids. CDR1 and CDR2 from the germline V gene are SGHNT and YYREEE (reference sequence). CDR3 sequence: CASSREGTRGFNEQFF. CDR3 DNA: TGTGCCAGCAGCAGAGAAGGGACTAGGGGTTTCAATGAGCAGTTCTTC.

This clone was seen a handful of times. V gene TRBV7-3 combines with J gene TRBJ1-2; TRBD1 aligns across 10 bases. The V gene's germline CDR1 is SGHTA and CDR2 FQGTGA. V was clipped by 5 bases and J by 6 bases; unmatched bases: 3. The length of the CDR3 is 13 residues. CDR3 region: CASSLGTGDGYTF. The CDR3 nucleotides read TGTGCCAGCAGCCTAGGGACAGGGGATGGCTACACCTTC.

The rearrangement uses TRBV5-6 and TRBJ2-7, with 9 bases matching TRBD1. With 4 bases clipped from V and 4 bases from J, the junction kept 6 bases outside the gene matches. The germline gives CDR1 SGHDT, CDR2 YYEEEE. The CDR3 has 14 amino acids. The CDR3 here is CASSLGQGRYEQYF. The CDR3 DNA is TGTGCCAGCAGCCTGGGACAGGGCAGATACGAGCAGTACTTC.